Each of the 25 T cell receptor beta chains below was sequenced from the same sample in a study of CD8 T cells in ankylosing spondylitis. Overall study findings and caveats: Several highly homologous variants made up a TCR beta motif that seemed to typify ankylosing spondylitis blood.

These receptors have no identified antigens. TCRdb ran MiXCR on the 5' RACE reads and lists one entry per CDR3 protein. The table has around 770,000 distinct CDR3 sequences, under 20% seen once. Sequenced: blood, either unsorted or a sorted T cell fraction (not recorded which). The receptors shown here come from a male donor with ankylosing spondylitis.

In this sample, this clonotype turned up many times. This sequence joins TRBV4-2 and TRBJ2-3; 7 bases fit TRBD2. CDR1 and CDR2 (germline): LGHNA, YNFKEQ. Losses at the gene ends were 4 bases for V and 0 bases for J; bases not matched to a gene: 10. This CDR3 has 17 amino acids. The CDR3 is CASSRRREPTSTDTQYF. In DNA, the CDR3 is TGTGCCAGCAGCCGTCGGCGGGAGCCCACTAGCACAGATACGCAGTATTTT.

CDR3 sequence reads: CASSVGDSLYYNEQFF. The CDR3 DNA sequence: TGTGCCAGCAGCGTAGGGGACTCCCTTTACTACAATGAGCAGTTCTTC. V gene TRBV11-3 combines with J gene TRBJ2-1, with D possibly TRBD2 on 6 matching bases. V lost 5 bases and J 3 bases, leaving 17 bases between the germline ends. Germline-derived CDR1 and CDR2 are SGHNT and YENEEA. CDR3 length: 16 amino acids.

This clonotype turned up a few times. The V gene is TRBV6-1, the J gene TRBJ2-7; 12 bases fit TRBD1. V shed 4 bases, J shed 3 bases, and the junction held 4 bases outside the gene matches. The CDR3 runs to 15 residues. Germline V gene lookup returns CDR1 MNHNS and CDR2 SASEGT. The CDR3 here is CASSAGTGGGYEQYF. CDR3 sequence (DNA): TGTGCCAGCAGTGCGGGGACAGGGGGCGGCTACGAGCAGTACTTC.

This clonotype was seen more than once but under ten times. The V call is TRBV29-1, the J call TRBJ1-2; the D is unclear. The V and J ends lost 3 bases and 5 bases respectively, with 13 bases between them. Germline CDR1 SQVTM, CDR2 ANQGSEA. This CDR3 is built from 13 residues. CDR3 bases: TGCAGCGTTGAGTTACCAGGACCTTATGGCTACACCTTC. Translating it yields CSVELPGPYGYTF.

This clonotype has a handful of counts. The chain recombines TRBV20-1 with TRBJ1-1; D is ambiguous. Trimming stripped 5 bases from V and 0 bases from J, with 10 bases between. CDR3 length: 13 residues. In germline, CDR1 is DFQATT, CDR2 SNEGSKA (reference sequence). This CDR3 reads CSAWTSMNTEAFF. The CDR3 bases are TGCAGTGCTTGGACCAGCATGAACACTGAAGCTTTCTTT.

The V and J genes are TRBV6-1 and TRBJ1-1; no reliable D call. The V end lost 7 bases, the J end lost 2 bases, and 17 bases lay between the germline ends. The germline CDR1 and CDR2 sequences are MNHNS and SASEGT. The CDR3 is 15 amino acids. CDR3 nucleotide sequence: TGTGCCAGCATCCCCCCCCGATTCAGCAACACTGAAGCTTTCTTT. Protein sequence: CASIPPRFSNTEAFF.

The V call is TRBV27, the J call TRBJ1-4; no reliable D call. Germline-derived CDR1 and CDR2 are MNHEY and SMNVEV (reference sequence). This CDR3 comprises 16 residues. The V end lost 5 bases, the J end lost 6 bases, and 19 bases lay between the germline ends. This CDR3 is CASSPRSIGPYEKLFF. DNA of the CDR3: TGTGCCAGCAGTCCACGTTCCATCGGGCCCTATGAAAAACTGTTTTTT.

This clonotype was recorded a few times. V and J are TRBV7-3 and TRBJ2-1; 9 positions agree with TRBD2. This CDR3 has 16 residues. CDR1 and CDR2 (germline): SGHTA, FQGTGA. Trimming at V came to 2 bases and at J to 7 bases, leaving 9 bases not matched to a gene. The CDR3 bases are TGTGCCAGCAGCTTAGAAGGCGGGGGGGCCTGGAATGAGCAGTTCTTC. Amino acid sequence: CASSLEGGGAWNEQFF. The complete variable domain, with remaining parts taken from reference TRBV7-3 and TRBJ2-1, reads GAGVSQTPSNKVTEKGKYVELRCDPISGHTALYWYRQSLGQGPEFLIYFQGTGAADDSGLPNDRFFAVRPEGSVSTLKIQRTERGDSAVYLCASSLEGGGAWNEQFFGPGTRLTVL.

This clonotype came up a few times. The CDR3 nucleotides read TGCGCCAGCAGCCAATCAAACCAGGACAGGGGGCTTACAGATACGCAGTATTTT. Its translation: CASSQSNQDRGLTDTQYF. This chain uses TRBV4-1 with TRBJ2-3; TRBD1 matches 11 bases. The germline CDR1 and CDR2 sequences are MGHRA and YSYEKL. CDR3 size: 18 residues. Trimming took 2 bases from V and 3 from J; bases not matched to a gene: 10.

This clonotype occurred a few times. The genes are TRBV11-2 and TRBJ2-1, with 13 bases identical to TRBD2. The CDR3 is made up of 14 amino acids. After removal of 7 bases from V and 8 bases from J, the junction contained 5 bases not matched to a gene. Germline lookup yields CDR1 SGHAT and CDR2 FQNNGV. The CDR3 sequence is CASTRLAGGYEQFF. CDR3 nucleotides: TGTGCCAGCACCAGACTAGCGGGAGGCTATGAGCAGTTCTTC.

CDR3 sequence reads: CASSNVGDSSTDTQYF. The CDR3 DNA reads as TGTGCCAGCTCGAATGTAGGCGATTCTAGCACAGATACGCAGTATTTT. This rearrangement joins TRBV2 to TRBJ2-3, with D hard to call. Trimming pared 8 bases from V and 0 bases from J, leaving 18 bases between. The CDR3 covers 16 residues. Germline-derived CDR1 and CDR2 are SNHLY and FYNNEI.

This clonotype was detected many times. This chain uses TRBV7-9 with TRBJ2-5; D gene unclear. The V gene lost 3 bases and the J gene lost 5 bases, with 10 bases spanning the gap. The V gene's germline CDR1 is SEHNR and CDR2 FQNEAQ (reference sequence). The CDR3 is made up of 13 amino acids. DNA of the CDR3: TGTGCCAGCAGCTTTTCCCCGGAGGAGACCCAGTACTTC. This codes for CASSFSPEETQYF.

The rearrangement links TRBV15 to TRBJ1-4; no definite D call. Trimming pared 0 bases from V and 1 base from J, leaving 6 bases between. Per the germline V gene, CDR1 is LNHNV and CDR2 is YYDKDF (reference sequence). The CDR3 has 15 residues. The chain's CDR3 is CATSRDWGTNEKLFF. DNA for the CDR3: TGTGCCACCAGCAGAGATTGGGGAACTAATGAAAAACTGTTTTTT.

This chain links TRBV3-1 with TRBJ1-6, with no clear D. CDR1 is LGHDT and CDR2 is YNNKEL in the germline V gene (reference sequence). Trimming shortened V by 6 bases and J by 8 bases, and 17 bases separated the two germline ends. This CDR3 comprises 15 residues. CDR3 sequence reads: CASRRAFAGDSPLHF. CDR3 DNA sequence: TGTGCCAGCAGACGAGCATTCGCCGGGGATTCACCCCTCCACTTT.

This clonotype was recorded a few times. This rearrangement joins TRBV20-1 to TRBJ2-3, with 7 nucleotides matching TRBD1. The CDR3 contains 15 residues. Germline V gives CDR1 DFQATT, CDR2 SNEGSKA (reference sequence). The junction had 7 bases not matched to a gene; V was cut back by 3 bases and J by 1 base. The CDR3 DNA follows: TGCAGTGCTAGGCGACAGGGAAGGGGCACAGATACGCAGTATTTT. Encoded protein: CSARRQGRGTDTQYF.

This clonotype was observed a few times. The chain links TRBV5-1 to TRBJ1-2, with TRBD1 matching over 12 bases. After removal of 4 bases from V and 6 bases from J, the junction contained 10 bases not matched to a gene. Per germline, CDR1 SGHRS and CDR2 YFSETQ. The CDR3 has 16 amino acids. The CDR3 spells CASSLSGGTGGNGYTF. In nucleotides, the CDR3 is TGCGCCAGCAGCCTTTCGGGTGGGACAGGGGGCAATGGCTACACCTTC.

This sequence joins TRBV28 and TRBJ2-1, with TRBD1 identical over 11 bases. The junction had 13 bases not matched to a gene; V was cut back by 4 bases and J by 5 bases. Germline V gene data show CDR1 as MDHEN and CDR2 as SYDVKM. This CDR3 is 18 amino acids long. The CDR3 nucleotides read TGTGCCAGCAGTTCTTTTCTAAAACGGGACAGGGGGAACAATGAGCAGTTCTTC. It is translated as CASSSFLKRDRGNNEQFF.

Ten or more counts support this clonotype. CDR3: CASSLGGPSTDTQYF. CDR3 nucleotide sequence: TGTGCCAGCAGCTTAGGGGGGCCCAGCACAGATACGCAGTATTTT. The V and J genes are TRBV11-3 and TRBJ2-3; a weak D match, TRBD1 (6 bases). Trimming shortened V by 1 base and J by 0 bases, and 8 bases separated the two germline ends. The CDR3 has 15 residues. Germline values: CDR1 SGHNT, CDR2 YENEEA.

The CDR3 region is CASSLSQDLTEAFF. CDR3 nucleotide sequence: TGCGCCAGCAGCTTGTCCCAGGACCTCACTGAAGCTTTCTTT. The chain recombines TRBV5-1 with TRBJ1-1; D gene uncertain. The germline V and J ends were trimmed by 1 base and 4 bases, with 11 bases remaining between them. Per germline, CDR1 SGHRS and CDR2 YFSETQ. The CDR3 has 14 residues. The full variable domain, with the rest looked up from reference TRBV5-1 and TRBJ1-1, is KAGVTQTPRYLIKTRGQQVTLSCSPISGHRSVSWYQQTPGQGLQFLFEYFSETQRNKGNFPGRFSGRQFSNSRSEMNVSTLELGDSALYLCASSLSQDLTEAFFGQGTRLTVV.

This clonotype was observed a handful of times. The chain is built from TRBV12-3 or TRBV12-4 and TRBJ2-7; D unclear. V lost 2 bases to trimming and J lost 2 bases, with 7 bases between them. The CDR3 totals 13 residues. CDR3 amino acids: CASSLWSPYEQYF. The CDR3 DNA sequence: TGTGCCAGCAGTTTATGGTCCCCCTACGAGCAGTACTTC.

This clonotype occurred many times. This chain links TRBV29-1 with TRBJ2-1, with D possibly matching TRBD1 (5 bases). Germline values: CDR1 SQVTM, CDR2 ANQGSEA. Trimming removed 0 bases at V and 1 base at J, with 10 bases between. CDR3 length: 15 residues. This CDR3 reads CSVEDRQHSYNEQFF. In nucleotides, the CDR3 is TGCAGCGTTGAAGATCGACAGCATTCCTACAATGAGCAGTTCTTC.

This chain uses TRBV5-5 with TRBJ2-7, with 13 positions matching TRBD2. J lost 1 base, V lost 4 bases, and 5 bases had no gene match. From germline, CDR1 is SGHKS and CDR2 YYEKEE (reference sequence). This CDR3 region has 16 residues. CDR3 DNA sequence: TGTGCCAGCAGCACGGGGACTAGCGGGAATTCCTACGAGCAGTACTTC. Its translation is CASSTGTSGNSYEQYF.

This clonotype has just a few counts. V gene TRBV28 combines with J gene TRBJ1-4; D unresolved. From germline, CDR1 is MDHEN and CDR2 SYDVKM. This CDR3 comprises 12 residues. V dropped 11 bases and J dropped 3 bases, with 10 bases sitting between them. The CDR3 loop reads CAVGVSNEKLFF. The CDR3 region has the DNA TGTGCCGTCGGGGTGTCTAATGAAAAACTGTTTTTT.

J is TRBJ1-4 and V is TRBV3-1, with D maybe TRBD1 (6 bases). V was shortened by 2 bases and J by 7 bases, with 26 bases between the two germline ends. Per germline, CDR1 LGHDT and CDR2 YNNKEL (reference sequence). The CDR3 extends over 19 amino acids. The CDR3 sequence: CASSQSPPPSGGGGEKLFF. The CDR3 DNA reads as TGTGCCAGCAGCCAAAGCCCCCCGCCGTCGGGGGGCGGGGGTGAAAAACTGTTTTTT.

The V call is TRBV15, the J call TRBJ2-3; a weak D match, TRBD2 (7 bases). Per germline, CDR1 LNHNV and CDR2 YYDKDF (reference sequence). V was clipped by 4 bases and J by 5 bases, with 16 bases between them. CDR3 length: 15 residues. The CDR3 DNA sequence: TGTGCCACCAGCACCAAGGGGGGGCGGGAAGATACGCAGTATTTT. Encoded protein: CATSTKGGREDTQYF.